This T cell receptor beta chain was sequenced in a study of cytomegalovirus exposure and HLA in healthy donors. Across the study: There were roughly 120 million unique TCR beta sequences, drawn from approximately 180 million T cells, in an earlier analysis.

It was with 60 Vbeta and 13 Jbeta primers that the PCR ran. The repertoire was sequenced with immunoSEQ multiplex PCR; TCRdb's copy has only in-frame clones and lacks some. The repertoire has about 170,000 clones, 80% to 90% of them found once; the top ten carry just over 2.5%. In this sample, this clone turned up many times. The antigen is not known. The CDR3 totals 18 residues. The ends were cut back, 4 bases at V and 0 bases at J, with 20 bases in the middle. Germline CDR1 reads MGHRA; CDR2 reads YSYEKL. Study-wide results and caveats: Some TCR beta chains (roughly 160 of them) were listed as cytomegalovirus-associated. TCR beta V segments were, for the most part, productive about 87% or about 30% of the time in an earlier analysis. Apart from CMV serostatus, no immune exposure information was available.

The V and J genes are TRBV4-1 and TRBJ2-3, with D possibly matching TRBD1 (5 bases). The clonotype comes from a man under 40 in good health and CMV-seropositive. Sequencing was carried out using PBMCs. The CDR3 loop is CASSRRALAASSTDTQYF. The CDR3 region has the DNA TGCGCCAGCAGCCGCAGGGCCCTCGCGGCTTCTAGCACAGATACGCAGTATTTT.